This entry concerns a single T cell receptor beta chain. Its antigen is not identified. This sample stems from a study of cytomegalovirus exposure and HLA in healthy donors. The CDR3 consists of 12 residues. Germline assignment: CDR1 ENHRY and CDR2 SYGVKD. V dropped 10 bases and J dropped 4 bases, with 13 bases sitting between them. General study points: Association of a missense DCLRE1C variant with TCR beta V- and J-gene trimming was reported in a later analysis.

The study ran its PCR with 60 Vbeta and 13 Jbeta primers. The protocol was immunoSEQ multiplex PCR, while the TCRdb copy is restricted to in-frame clones and leaves out a portion. This table has 150,000 to 160,000 clones, around 74% appearing once. The clonotype was recovered from a man between 18 and 35 years old in good health and CMV-seronegative. Sequenced input: PBMCs. The chain employs TRBV10-3 and TRBJ1-2; D call uncertain. As DNA, the CDR3 is TGTGCCACGAAGGAGGTTACCTATGGCTACACCTTC. Amino acids: CATKEVTYGYTF.